The present TCR beta chain was sequenced within a study of T cells in Graves' hyperthyroidism and ophthalmopathy (dated by TCRdb to the late 2010s). General notes on the study: Peripheral blood was sampled at the time of initial diagnosis, prior to any treatment. TCR V-J signatures able to tell the groups apart were searched for in a discovery cohort of 100 patients, of whom under 45 had Graves' ophthalmopathy and around 57 had stable Graves' hyperthyroidism. Whether ophthalmopathy could be predicted prospectively was tested in an independent validation cohort made up of under 20 hyperthyroidism patients plus 17 patients who later progressed to ophthalmopathy. The 75 to 100 discovery patients were divided at random into training and test sets in a 7:3 ratio. The study also compared thyroid tissue and blood T-cell repertoires from five or six Graves' hyperthyroidism patients. After sampling, hyperthyroidism patients received methimazole starting at 30 mg daily, and ophthalmopathy patients received high-dose intravenous methylprednisolone. TCR Vbeta CDR3 sequencing of 140 or so peripheral blood samples (around 45 ophthalmopathy, about 75 hyperthyroidism and around 17 progressor patients) is reported in the paper. General findings and caveats noted by the study authors: Blood samples also contained most of the expanded thyroid clonotypes (frequency above 0.001), which suggests that blood repertoires may reflect thyroid immune responses. A model built on a 13 V-J signature distinguished ophthalmopathy from stable hyperthyroidism, reaching roughly 88% sensitivity and under 84% specificity in cross-validation and 80%/75% in testing. Sample size was not statistically predetermined, and investigators were not blinded to group allocation. During validation, the model predicted progression to ophthalmopathy a median of about 5.9 months ahead of onset, with approximately 70% sensitivity and roughly 72% specificity.

As concerns this clonotype: Its antigen remains unidentified. It has no much larger one-base neighbor in the sample; base qualities were not kept.

From cysteine to phenylalanine, the CDR3 is 14 amino acids long. Only CDR3 DNA is held: 42 bases, read in frame from base 1. Germline trimming: 5 bases from V, 3 bases from J; junction bases outside gene matches: 8. The germline V gene encodes CDR1 SGHRS and CDR2 YFSETQ. TCR beta CDR3 regions were amplified from RNA transcripts. The TCR CDR3 was subjected to a first round of RT-PCR using the HTBI primer set and the Qiagen OneStep RT-PCR kit. Libraries were constructed in a second round of multiplex PCR, after which size selection and purification were carried out. Libraries were sequenced paired-end with 100 bp reads on an Illumina HiSeq2000. For the original study's pipeline: SOAPnuke was used to process the raw data, removing reads that contained adapters or uncalled bases, had a mean Phred below 15, or lacked an exact match to the constant primer or identifier. COPE v1.2.5 was used to merge high-quality paired reads, and clonotypes were defined as unique nucleotide sequences. MiTCR v1.1 was used to align the clonotypes against IMGT TRBV, TRBD and TRBJ reference segments. The analysis was restricted to V-J combinations with a frequency above 0.0001, which together covered around 99% of the repertoires. A TCS score was defined as the ratio between F50 (clonal expansion) and ExV (chaos), using BLOSUM62-based TCRdist between CDR3 peptides within each V-J. Welch's t-statistics and random forest reduced fewer than 600 V-J features to roughly 13, which were used in a naive Bayes classifier (R e1071). TCRdb trimmed the raw reads at Q25, called clones with MiXCR and kept productive beta chains. Every entry covers one CDR3 protein and lists the most common genes and DNA from its rows. These V and J calls originate from TCRdb's pipeline instead of the authors' own analysis. In this sample the table shows approximately 630,000 distinct CDR3 sequences, around 15% of which occur a single time. The ten largest clones represent 3.8% of the sample.

Graves' hyperthyroidism was defined as stable when no progression to ophthalmopathy occurred over 18 months of follow-up. Hyperthyroidism patients were newly diagnosed, had a disease duration of under 2 months, and were aged 18 to 65 years. Any patient with an uncontrolled infection, another autoimmune disease, pregnancy or lactation was excluded. Diagnoses were based on clinical symptoms, serum thyroxine and TRAb, thyroid ultrasound and orbital computed tomography. Ficoll-Paque density gradient centrifugation was used to isolate PBMCs from about 9 ml of fresh peripheral blood. Total RNA was extracted with Trizol reagent, and quality was checked on an Agilent 2100 Bioanalyzer.

The specimen sequenced was blood. The sequence is built from TRBV5-1 and TRBJ2-7; 7 of the junction bases match TRBD1. The source of this sequence is a woman aged 30 to 39 with Graves' hyperthyroidism. The DNA is TGCGCCAGCAGTTTACCAGGGGGATTCTACGAGCAGTACTTC. This encodes CASSLPGGFYEQYF.